Below, one T cell receptor beta chain is given with its context. Its specificity is unknown. The source material, RNA transcripts, was used to amplify TCR beta CDR3 regions. An initial round of RT-PCR targeting the TCR CDR3 relied on the HTBI primer set. TCRdb analysed the multiplex PCR reads with MiXCR anew, one entry per CDR3 protein. The repertoire has fewer than 700,000 distinct CDR3 sequences, under 20% of them found once; the top ten carry 3.5% to 4%. Trimming took 6 bases from V and 6 from J; bases not matched to a gene: 6. The CDR3 covers 12 residues. Germline V gene sequence: CDR1 SQVTM, CDR2 ANQGSEA. This record comes from a study of T cells in Graves' hyperthyroidism and ophthalmopathy. Findings and limits, study-wide: A model built on 13 V-J features separated ophthalmopathy from stable hyperthyroidism. Appearing also in blood were most of the thyroid clonotypes expanded above 0.001.

The authors deemed Graves' hyperthyroidism stable absent ophthalmopathy progression within 18 months. The study left out patients who had uncontrolled infection, other autoimmune disease, pregnancy or lactation. The receptor was isolated from a woman in her 30s with Graves' hyperthyroidism. The material sequenced was blood. The chain couples TRBV29-1 to TRBJ2-3; TRBD2 aligns across 7 bases. This CDR3 reads CSVDRSGDTQYF. CDR3 nucleotide sequence: TGCAGCGTCGACCGTAGCGGGGATACGCAGTATTTT.